This T cell receptor (beta chain) was sequenced for a study of post-analysis software for immune sequencing data. V was pared by 6 bases and J by 4 bases, with 22 bases of the junction left unmatched. The CDR3 has 20 amino acids. Germline CDR1 reads SNHLY; CDR2 reads FYNNEI. The study, taken as a whole, reports: Elevated frequency relative to controls characterized four or five TRBV segments in patients, TRBV5-6, TRBV5-1 and TRBV20-1 among them. Those with multiple sclerosis, the patient group, showed significantly lower normalized Chao1 diversity than controls.

TCR beta cDNA libraries included unique molecular identifiers. Some 500,000 cDNA molecules were obtained from approximately 1 to 10 million T cells. Each CDR3 protein is one row after TCRdb ran MiXCR on the PCR reads. The sample records about 160,000 distinct CDR3 sequences, around 36% being singletons. A note on this clonotype: Antigen unknown.

This sequence originates from a girl aged 10 to 17 with multiple sclerosis. This specimen was blood, taken after autologous hematopoietic stem cell transplantation. This chain joins TRBV2 and TRBJ2-1; 9 bases agree with TRBD2. The CDR3 bases are TGTGCCAGCAGGGGGGGTAGCGGGAGTTCCCAAACCCCCAATTACAATGAGCAGTTCTTC. Translating it yields CASRGGSGSSQTPNYNEQFF.